Following are 17 T cell receptor beta chains from one sample sequenced in a study of cytomegalovirus exposure and HLA in healthy donors. 60 Vbeta and 13 Jbeta primers were used in PCR. Here immunoSEQ multiplex PCR was the method, and the copy in TCRdb shows in-frame clones only, minus some. The sample includes roughly 180,000 clones, 75% to 85% seen only once; the top ten take less than 9%. Sample: PBMCs. These receptors all stem from a man between 25 and 39 years old in good health and CMV-seropositive.

This chain connects TRBV11-3 to TRBJ2-2, with 10 nucleotides matching TRBD2. Germline CDR1 SGHNT, CDR2 YENEEA. The CDR3 contains 18 residues. V was clipped by 1 base and J by 2 bases; unmatched bases: 7. CDR3 sequence reads: CASSLGLAGEYNTGELFF. In nucleotides, the CDR3 is TGTGCCAGCAGCTTAGGCCTAGCGGGGGAGTATAACACCGGGGAGCTGTTTTTT.

The rearrangement uses TRBV2 and TRBJ2-3; D is possibly TRBD1 (6 bases). CDR3 length: 16 residues. The germline gives CDR1 SNHLY, CDR2 FYNNEI. V was pared by 6 bases and J by 5 bases, with 21 bases between. The CDR3 DNA sequence: TGTGCCAGCAGCGCGGACAGTCTCCTCCTAGGAGATACGCAGTATTTT. This translates into CASSADSLLLGDTQYF.

This chain links TRBV7-2 with TRBJ2-7, with 14 bases lining up with TRBD2. The length of the CDR3 is 16 residues. V lost 4 bases, J lost 3 bases, and 5 bases stayed unmatched. Germline loops: CDR1 SGHTA, CDR2 FQGNSA. The CDR3 region is CASSSGLAGAGYEQYF. In DNA, the CDR3 is TGTGCCAGCAGCTCGGGACTAGCGGGAGCCGGCTACGAGCAGTACTTC.

The chain combines TRBV7-9 with TRBJ2-7; 8 bases fit TRBD1. V dropped 1 base and J dropped 4; count of bases not matched to a gene: 6. The germline CDR1 and CDR2 sequences are SEHNR and FQNEAQ (reference sequence). There are 15 residues in the CDR3. The DNA of the CDR3 is TGTGCCAGCAGCTTAGGACAGGGGTTATCGTACGAGCAGTACTTC. Protein product: CASSLGQGLSYEQYF.

The chain combines TRBV7-2 with TRBJ2-3; 9 nucleotides agree with TRBD1. Germline CDR1 reads SGHTA; CDR2 reads FQGNSA. CDR3 size: 17 residues. The V and J ends lost 1 base and 2 bases, in that order; junction bases with no gene match: 7. Here the CDR3 reads CASSLGLGDRVTDTQYF. DNA for the CDR3: TGTGCCAGCAGCTTAGGATTAGGGGACAGGGTCACAGATACGCAGTATTTT. The full variable domain, with the rest looked up from reference TRBV7-2 and TRBJ2-3, is GAGVSQSPSNKVTEKGKDVELRCDPISGHTALYWYRQSLGQGLEFLIYFQGNSAPDKSGLPSDRFSAERTGGSVSTLTIQRTQQEDSAVYLCASSLGLGDRVTDTQYFGPGTRLTVL.

This chain uses TRBV7-9 with TRBJ2-5, with D possibly matching TRBD1 (6 bases). This CDR3 has 15 amino acids. V was shortened by 5 bases and J by 0 bases, with 13 bases between the two germline ends. The V gene's germline CDR1 is SEHNR and CDR2 FQNEAQ (reference sequence). The CDR3 coding sequence is TGTGCCAGCAGCACAAGGACAGTGAACCAAGAGACCCAGTACTTC. This codes for CASSTRTVNQETQYF.

The chain joins TRBV7-3 to TRBJ1-1; TRBD1 might be the D (6 bases). The germline gives CDR1 SGHTA, CDR2 FQGTGA. The CDR3 is made up of 14 amino acids. The V end lost 3 bases, the J end lost 1 base, and 9 bases lay between the germline ends. The CDR3 sequence is CASSLAGANTEAFF. The CDR3, as DNA: TGTGCCAGCAGCTTGGCAGGGGCGAACACTGAAGCTTTCTTT.

The gene calls are TRBV6-6 and TRBJ2-3; TRBD2 is a possible D gene (6 bases). Germline V gene data show CDR1 as MNHNY and CDR2 as SVGAGI (reference sequence). This CDR3 has 12 amino acids. Trimming pared 8 bases from V and 4 bases from J, leaving 10 bases between. CDR3 residues: CASSGEADTQYF. The CDR3 DNA reads as TGTGCCAGCTCGGGAGAGGCAGATACGCAGTATTTT.

The chain combines TRBV6-6 with TRBJ1-5, with a weak D call TRBD1 (5 bases). Trimming removed 7 bases at V and 6 bases at J, with 19 bases between. Germline CDR1 reads MNHNY; CDR2 reads SVGAGI (reference sequence). The CDR3 is 15 amino acids. CDR3 protein: CASTPSMGGTQPQHF. CDR3 bases: TGTGCCAGCACTCCCTCCATGGGGGGGACTCAGCCCCAGCATTTT.

The V and J genes are TRBV19 and TRBJ2-7, with 13 bases matching TRBD2. This CDR3 has 16 amino acids. Germline lookup yields CDR1 LNHDA and CDR2 SQIVND (reference sequence). V dropped 6 bases and J dropped 2; count of bases not matched to a gene: 7. The CDR3 DNA is TGTGCCAGTAGCGGACTAGCGGGAGTTGCTACCTACGAGCAGTACTTC. Amino acid sequence: CASSGLAGVATYEQYF. Supplemented by reference TRBV19 and TRBJ2-7, the full variable domain reads DGGITQSPKYLFRKEGQNVTLSCEQNLNHDAMYWYRQDPGQGLRLIYYSQIVNDFQKGDIAEGYSVSREKKESFPLTVTSAQKNPTAFYLCASSGLAGVATYEQYFGPGTRLTVT.

The CDR3 here is CASSPGQGAQKQFF. CDR3 nucleotides: TGTGCCAGCAGTCCGGGACAGGGGGCCCAGAAGCAGTTCTTC. The chain carries TRBV6-6 and TRBJ2-1, with TRBD1 identical over 12 bases. V shed 5 bases and J 11 bases; nucleotides not matched to a gene: 7. CDR3 length equals 14 residues. Germline V gene lookup returns CDR1 MNHNY and CDR2 SVGAGI (reference sequence).

The CDR3 bases are TGTGCCAGCAGCCAAGATTTACAGCCATACGAGCAGTACTTC. This sequence encodes CASSQDLQPYEQYF. V is TRBV4-2 and J is TRBJ2-7; no firm D call. V was clipped by 0 bases and J by 4 bases, with 10 bases between them. Germline V gene data show CDR1 as LGHNA and CDR2 as YNFKEQ. CDR3 length: 14 amino acids.

This chain connects TRBV5-1 to TRBJ2-3, with TRBD2 matching 7 bases. Trimming cost V 0 bases and J 2 bases; bases outside gene matches: 0. The germline gives CDR1 SGHRS, CDR2 YFSETQ. This CDR3 is built from 14 residues. In nucleotides, the CDR3 is TGCGCCAGCAGCTTGGGACTAGCCACAGATACGCAGTATTTT. Translating it yields CASSLGLATDTQYF.

This sequence joins TRBV4-1 and TRBJ2-7; 11 positions agree with TRBD2. Trimming cost V 4 bases and J 6 bases; bases outside gene matches: 14. CDR1 and CDR2 from the germline V gene are MGHRA and YSYEKL. The CDR3 runs to 17 residues. The CDR3 DNA sequence: TGCGCCAGCAGCCCCCTACTAGCGGGAGTAAGACTCGGCGAGCAGTACTTC. Translating gives CASSPLLAGVRLGEQYF.

The chain employs TRBV14 and TRBJ2-7; the D gene is possibly TRBD2 (5 bases). V was clipped by 4 bases and J by 2 bases, with 15 bases between them. Germline lookup yields CDR1 SGHDN and CDR2 FVKESK. CDR3 length: 15 residues. The CDR3 here is CASSPRSSLPYEQYF. CDR3 nucleotide sequence: TGTGCCAGCAGCCCAAGGTCTAGCCTTCCCTACGAGCAGTACTTC.

V and J are TRBV6-6 and TRBJ1-2; TRBD1 matches 9 bases. With 0 bases clipped from V and 11 bases from J, the junction kept 10 bases outside the gene matches. The length of the CDR3 is 15 residues. The V gene's germline CDR1 is MNHNY and CDR2 SVGAGI (reference sequence). The CDR3 region is CASSYSTQTGGRYTF. CDR3 nucleotides: TGTGCCAGCAGTTACTCGACCCAAACAGGGGGCAGATACACCTTC.

This clone was picked up one time. V usage is TRBV27 and J usage is TRBJ1-5; 11 nucleotides line up with TRBD1. V was pared by 8 bases and J by 6 bases, with 9 bases of the junction left unmatched. CDR1 and CDR2 from the germline V gene are MNHEY and SMNVEV (reference sequence). The CDR3 is made up of 15 amino acids. Here the CDR3 reads CASRRGTGGSQPQHF. The CDR3 DNA follows: TGTGCCAGCCGCCGTGGGACAGGGGGGAGTCAGCCCCAGCATTTT.